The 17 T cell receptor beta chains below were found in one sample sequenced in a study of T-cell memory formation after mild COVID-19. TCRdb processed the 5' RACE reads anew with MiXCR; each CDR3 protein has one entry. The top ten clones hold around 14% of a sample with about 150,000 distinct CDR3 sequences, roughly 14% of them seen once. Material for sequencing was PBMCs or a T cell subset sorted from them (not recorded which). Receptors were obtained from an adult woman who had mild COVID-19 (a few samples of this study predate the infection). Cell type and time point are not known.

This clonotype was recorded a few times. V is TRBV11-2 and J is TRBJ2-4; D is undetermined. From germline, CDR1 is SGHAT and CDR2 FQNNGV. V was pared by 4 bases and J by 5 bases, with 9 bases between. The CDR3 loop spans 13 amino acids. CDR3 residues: CASSSLTQNIQYF. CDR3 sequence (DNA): TGTGCCAGCAGCTCGCTGACCCAAAACATTCAGTACTTC.

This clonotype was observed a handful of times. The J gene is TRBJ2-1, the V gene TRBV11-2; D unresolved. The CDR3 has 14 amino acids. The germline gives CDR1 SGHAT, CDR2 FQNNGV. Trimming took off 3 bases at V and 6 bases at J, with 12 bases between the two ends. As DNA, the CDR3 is TGTGCCAGCAGCTTCCGCAGAGTGGTCAATGAGCAGTTCTTC. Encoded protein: CASSFRRVVNEQFF.

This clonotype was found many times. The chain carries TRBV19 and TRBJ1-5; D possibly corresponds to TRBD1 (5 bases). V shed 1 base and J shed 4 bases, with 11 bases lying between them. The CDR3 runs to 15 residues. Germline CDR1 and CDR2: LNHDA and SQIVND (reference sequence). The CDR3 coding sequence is TGTGCCAGTAGTATAGCTTGGACAACTAATCAGCCCCAGCATTTT. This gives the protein CASSIAWTTNQPQHF.

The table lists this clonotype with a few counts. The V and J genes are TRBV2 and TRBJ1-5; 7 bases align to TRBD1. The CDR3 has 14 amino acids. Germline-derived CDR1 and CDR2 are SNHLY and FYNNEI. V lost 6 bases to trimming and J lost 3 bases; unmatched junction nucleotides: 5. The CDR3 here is CASSGGTVNQPQHF. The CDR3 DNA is TGTGCCAGCAGCGGCGGGACAGTCAATCAGCCCCAGCATTTT.

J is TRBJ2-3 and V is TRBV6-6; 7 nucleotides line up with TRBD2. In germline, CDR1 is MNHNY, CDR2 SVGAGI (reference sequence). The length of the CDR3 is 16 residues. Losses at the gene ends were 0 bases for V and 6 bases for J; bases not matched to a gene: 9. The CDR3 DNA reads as TGTGCCAGCAGTTACTCGATCGGCGGGAGAGGGGATACGCAGTATTTT. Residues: CASSYSIGGRGDTQYF.

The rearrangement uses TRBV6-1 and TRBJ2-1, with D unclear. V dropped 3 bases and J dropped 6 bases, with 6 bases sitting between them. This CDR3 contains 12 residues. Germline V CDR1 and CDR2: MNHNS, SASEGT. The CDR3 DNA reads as TGTGCCAGCAGTGAGGCAGGCAATGAGCAGTTCTTC. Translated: CASSEAGNEQFF.

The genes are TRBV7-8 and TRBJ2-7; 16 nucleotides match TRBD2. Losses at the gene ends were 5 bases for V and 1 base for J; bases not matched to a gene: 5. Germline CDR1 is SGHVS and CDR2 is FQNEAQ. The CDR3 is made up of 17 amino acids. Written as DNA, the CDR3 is TGTGCCAGCAGCCCTGGGACTAGCGGGGGGGCTTCCTACGAGCAGTACTTC. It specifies CASSPGTSGGASYEQYF.

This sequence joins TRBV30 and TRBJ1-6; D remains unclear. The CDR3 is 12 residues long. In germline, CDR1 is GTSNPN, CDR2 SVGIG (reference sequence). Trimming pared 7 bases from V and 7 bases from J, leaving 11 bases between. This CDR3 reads CASNVNNSPLHF. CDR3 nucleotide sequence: TGTGCCTCCAATGTAAACAATTCACCCCTCCACTTT.

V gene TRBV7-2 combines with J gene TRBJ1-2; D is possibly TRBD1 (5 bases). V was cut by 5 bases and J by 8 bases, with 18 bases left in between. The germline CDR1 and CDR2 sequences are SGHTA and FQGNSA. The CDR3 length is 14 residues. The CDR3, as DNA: TGTGCCAGCAGCCCAAACAACAGGATGCAGGGCTACACCTTC. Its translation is CASSPNNRMQGYTF.

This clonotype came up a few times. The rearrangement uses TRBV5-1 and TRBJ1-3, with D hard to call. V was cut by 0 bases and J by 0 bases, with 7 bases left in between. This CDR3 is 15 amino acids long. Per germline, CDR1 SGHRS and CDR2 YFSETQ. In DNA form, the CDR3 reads TGCGCCAGCAGCTTGGACCCAGTCTCTGGAAACACCATATATTTT. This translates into CASSLDPVSGNTIYF.

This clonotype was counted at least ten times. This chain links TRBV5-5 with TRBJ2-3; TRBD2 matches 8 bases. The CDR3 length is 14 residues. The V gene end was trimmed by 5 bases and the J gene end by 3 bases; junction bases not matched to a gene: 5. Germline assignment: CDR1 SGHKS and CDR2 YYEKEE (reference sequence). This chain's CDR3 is CASRPIAGTDTQYF. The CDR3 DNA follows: TGTGCCAGCAGACCTATAGCGGGGACAGATACGCAGTATTTT.

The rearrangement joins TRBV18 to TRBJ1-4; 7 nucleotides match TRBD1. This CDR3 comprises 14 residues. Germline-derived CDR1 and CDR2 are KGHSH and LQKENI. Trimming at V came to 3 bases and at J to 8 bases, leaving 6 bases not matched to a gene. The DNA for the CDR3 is TGTGCCAGCTCACCGTCGACAGGGCACGAAAAACTGTTTTTT. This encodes CASSPSTGHEKLFF.

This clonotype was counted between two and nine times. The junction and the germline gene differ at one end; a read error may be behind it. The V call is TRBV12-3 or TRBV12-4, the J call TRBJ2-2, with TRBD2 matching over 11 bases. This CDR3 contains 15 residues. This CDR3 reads CASSLAGGYTGELFF. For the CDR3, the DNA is TGTGCCAGCAGTCTAGCGGGGGGATACACCGGGGAGCTGTTTTTT.

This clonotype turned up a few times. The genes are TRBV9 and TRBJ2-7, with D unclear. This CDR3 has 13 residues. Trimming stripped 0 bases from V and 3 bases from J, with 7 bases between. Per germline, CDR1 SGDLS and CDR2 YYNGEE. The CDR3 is CASSVDVNYEQYF. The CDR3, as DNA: TGTGCCAGCAGCGTAGATGTCAACTACGAGCAGTACTTC.

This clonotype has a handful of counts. DNA of the CDR3: TGTGCCAGCAGCTTAGGGGGACCTGCCATAAATGAGCAGTTCTTC. Amino acid sequence: CASSLGGPAINEQFF. J is TRBJ2-1 and V is TRBV7-6; D may correspond to TRBD1 or TRBD2 (5 bases each). CDR1 and CDR2 from the germline V gene are SGHVS and FNYEAQ. The CDR3 contains 15 residues. With 1 base removed from V and 7 bases from J, the gap between germline ends came to 14 bases.

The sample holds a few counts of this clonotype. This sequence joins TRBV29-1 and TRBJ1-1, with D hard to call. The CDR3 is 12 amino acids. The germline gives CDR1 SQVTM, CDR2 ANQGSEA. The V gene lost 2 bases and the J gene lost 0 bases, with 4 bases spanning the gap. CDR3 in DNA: TGCAGCGTTGAACCCATGAACACTGAAGCTTTCTTT. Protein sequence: CSVEPMNTEAFF.

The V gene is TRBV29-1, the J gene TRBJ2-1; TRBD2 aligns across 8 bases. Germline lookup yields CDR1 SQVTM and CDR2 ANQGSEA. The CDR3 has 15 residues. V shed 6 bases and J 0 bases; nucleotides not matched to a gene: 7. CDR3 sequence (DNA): TGCAGCGTCGCGCGGGGGGTTCGCTCCTACAATGAGCAGTTCTTC. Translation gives CSVARGVRSYNEQFF.